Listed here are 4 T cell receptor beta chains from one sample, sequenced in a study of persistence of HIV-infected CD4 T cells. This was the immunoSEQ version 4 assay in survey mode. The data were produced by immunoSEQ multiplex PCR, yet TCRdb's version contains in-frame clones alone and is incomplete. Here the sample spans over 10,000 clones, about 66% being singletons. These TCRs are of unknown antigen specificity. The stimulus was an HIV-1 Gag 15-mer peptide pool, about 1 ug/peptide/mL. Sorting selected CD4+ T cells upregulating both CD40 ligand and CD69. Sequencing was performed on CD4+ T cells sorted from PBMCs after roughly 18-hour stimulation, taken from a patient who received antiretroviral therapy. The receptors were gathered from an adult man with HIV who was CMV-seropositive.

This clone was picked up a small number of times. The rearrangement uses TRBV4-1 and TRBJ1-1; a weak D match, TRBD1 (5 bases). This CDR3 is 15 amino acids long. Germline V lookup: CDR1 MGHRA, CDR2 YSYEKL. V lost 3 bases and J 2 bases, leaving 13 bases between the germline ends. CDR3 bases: TGCGCCAGCAGCCACGTTACAGGTCGAAACACTGAAGCTTTCTTT. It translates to CASSHVTGRNTEAFF.

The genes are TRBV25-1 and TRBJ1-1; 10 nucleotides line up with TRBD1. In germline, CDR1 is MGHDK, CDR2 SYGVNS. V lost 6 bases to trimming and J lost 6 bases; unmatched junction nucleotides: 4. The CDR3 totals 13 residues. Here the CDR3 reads CASRTGQGAEAFF. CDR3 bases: TGTGCCAGCAGGACCGGACAGGGGGCTGAAGCTTTCTTT.

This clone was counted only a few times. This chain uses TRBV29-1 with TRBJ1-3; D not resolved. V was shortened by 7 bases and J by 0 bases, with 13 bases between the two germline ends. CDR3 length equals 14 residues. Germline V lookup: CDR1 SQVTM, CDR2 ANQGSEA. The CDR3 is CSAEGSSSGNTIYF. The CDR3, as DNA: TGCAGCGCCGAGGGCAGCAGCTCTGGAAACACCATATATTTT.

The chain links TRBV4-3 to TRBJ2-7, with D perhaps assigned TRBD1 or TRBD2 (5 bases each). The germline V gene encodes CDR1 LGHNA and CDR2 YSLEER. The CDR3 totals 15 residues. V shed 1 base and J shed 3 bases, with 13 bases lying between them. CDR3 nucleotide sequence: TGCGCCAGCAGCCAAGCGCCGGGACGGAGCTACGAGCAGTACTTC. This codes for CASSQAPGRSYEQYF.